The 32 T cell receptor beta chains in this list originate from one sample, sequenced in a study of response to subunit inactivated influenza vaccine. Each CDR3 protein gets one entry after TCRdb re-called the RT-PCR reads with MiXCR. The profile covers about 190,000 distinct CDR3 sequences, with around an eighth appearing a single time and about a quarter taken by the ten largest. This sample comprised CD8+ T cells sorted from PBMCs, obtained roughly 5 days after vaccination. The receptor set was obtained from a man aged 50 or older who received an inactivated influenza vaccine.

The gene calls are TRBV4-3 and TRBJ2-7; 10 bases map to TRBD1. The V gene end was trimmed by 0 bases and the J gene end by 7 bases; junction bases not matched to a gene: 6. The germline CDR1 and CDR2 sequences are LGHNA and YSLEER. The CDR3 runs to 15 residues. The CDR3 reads CASSQDRGTGEEQYF. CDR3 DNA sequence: TGCGCCAGCAGCCAAGATCGCGGGACAGGGGAAGAGCAGTACTTC.

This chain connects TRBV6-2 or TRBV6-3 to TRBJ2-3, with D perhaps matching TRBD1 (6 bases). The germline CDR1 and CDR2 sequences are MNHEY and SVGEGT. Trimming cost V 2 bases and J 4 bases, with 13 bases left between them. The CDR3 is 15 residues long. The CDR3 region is CASSYRTDISDTQYF. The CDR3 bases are TGTGCCAGCAGTTACAGGACAGATATTTCAGATACGCAGTATTTT.

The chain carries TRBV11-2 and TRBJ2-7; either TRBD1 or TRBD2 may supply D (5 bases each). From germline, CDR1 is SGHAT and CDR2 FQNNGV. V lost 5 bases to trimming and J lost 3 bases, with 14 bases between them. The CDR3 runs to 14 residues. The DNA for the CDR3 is TGTGCCAGCAGCGTACCGGGGCAACACTACGAGCAGTACTTC. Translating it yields CASSVPGQHYEQYF.

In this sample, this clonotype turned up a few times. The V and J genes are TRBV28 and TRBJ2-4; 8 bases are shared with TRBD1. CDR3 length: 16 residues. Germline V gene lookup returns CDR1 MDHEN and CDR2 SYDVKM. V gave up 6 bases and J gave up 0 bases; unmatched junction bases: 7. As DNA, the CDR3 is TGTGCCAGCAGGGTTAGACAGGGGACAGCCAAAAACATTCAGTACTTC. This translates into CASRVRQGTAKNIQYF.

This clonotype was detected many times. The CDR3, as DNA: TGTGCCATCAGTGAGTCTTCAGGAGGGACGGTTTCATATTCAGTGGGAAACTATGGCTACACCTTC. This encodes CAISESSGGTVSYSVGNYGYTF. The rearrangement joins TRBV10-3 to TRBJ1-2, with TRBD1 as a possible D gene (5 bases). Germline CDR1 ENHRY, CDR2 SYGVKD. CDR3 length equals 22 residues. V lost 0 bases and J 2 bases, leaving 31 bases between the germline ends.

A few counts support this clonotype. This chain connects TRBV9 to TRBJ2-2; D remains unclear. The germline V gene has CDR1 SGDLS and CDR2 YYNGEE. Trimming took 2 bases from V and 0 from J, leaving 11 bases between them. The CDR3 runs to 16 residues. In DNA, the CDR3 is TGTGCCAGCAGCGTGAGCCGACGGACGAACACCGGGGAGCTGTTTTTT. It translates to CASSVSRRTNTGELFF.

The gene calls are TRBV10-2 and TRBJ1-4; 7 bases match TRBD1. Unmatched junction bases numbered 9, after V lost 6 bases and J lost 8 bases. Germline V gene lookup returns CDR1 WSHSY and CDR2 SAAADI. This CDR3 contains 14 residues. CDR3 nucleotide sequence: TGCGCCAGCAGCTCGACAGGGAGAAAGGAAAAACTGTTTTTT. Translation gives CASSSTGRKEKLFF.

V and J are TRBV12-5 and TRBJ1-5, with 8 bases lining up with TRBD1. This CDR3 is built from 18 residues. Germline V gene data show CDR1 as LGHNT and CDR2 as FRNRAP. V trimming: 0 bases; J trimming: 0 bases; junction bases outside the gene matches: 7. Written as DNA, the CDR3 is TGTGCTAGTGGTTTGGTACAGGGGGACTGGTATAGCAATCAGCCCCAGCATTTT. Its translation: CASGLVQGDWYSNQPQHF.

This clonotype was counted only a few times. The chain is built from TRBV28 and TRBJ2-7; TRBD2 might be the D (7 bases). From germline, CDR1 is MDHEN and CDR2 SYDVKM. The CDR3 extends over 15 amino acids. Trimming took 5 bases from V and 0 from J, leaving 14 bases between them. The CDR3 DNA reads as TGTGCCAGCAGTCGGGGGGCAGGGAGCTCCTACGAGCAGTACTTC. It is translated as CASSRGAGSSYEQYF. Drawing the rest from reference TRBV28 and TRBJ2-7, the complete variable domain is DVKVTQSSRYLVKRTGEKVFLECVQDMDHENMFWYRQDPGLGLRLIYFSYDVKMKEKGDIPEGYSVSREKKERFSLILESASTNQTSMYLCASSRGAGSSYEQYFGPGTRLTVT.

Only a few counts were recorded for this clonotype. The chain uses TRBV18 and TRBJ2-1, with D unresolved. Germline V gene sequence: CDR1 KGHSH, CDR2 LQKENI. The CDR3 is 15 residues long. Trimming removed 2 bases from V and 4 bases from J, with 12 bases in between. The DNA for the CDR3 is TGTGCCAGCTCACCAAGCGTGTTCGGTTACAATGAGCAGTTCTTC. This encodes CASSPSVFGYNEQFF.

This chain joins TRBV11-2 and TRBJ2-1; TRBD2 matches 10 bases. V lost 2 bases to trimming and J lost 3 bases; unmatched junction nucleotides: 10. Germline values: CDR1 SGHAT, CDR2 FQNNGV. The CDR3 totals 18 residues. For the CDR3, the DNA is TGTGCCAGCAGCTTATTAGCGGGGGGCGGGGGCTACTACAATGAGCAGTTCTTC. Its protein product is CASSLLAGGGGYYNEQFF.

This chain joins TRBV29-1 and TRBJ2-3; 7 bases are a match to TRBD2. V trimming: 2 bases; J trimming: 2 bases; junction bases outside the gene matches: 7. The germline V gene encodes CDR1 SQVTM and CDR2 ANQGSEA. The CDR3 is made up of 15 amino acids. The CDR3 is CSVEFGAGFTDTQYF. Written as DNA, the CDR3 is TGCAGCGTTGAATTTGGAGCGGGGTTCACAGATACGCAGTATTTT.

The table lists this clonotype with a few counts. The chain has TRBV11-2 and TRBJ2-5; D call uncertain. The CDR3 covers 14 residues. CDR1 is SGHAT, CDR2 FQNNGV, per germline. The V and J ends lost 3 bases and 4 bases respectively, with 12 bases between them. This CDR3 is CASSFPYDLETQYF. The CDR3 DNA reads TGTGCCAGCAGCTTCCCTTACGACCTAGAGACCCAGTACTTC.

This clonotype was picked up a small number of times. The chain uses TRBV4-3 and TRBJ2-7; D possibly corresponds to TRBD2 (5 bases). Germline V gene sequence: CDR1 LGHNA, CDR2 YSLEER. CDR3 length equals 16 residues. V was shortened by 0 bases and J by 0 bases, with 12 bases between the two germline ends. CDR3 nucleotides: TGCGCCAGCAGCCAAGATAGAGCGGAAGACTCCTACGAGCAGTACTTC. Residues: CASSQDRAEDSYEQYF.

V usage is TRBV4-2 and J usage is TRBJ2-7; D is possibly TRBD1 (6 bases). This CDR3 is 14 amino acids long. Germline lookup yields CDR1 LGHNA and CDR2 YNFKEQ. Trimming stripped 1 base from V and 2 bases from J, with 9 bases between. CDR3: CASSQVSGAYEQYF. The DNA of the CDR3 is TGTGCCAGCAGCCAAGTGTCAGGGGCCTACGAGCAGTACTTC.

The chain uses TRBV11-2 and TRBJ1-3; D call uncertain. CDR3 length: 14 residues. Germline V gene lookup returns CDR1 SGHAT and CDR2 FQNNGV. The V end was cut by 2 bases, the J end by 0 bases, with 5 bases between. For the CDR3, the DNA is TGTGCCAGCAGCTTATGGTCCTCTGGAAACACCATATATTTT. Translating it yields CASSLWSSGNTIYF.

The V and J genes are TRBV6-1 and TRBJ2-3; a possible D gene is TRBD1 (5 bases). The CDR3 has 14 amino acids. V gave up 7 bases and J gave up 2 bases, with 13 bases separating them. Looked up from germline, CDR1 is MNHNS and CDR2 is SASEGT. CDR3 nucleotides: TGTGCCAGCACCCGACAGCCATACACAGATACGCAGTATTTT. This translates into CASTRQPYTDTQYF.

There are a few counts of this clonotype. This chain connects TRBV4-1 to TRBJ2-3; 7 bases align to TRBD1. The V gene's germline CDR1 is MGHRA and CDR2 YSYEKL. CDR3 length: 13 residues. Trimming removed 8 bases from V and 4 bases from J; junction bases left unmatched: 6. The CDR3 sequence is CASRDSFPDTQYF. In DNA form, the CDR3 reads TGCGCCAGCCGGGACAGTTTTCCAGATACGCAGTATTTT.

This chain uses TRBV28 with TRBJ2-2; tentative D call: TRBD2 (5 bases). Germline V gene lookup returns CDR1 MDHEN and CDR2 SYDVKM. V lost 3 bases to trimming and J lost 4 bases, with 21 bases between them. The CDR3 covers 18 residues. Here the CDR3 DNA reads TGTGCCAGCAGTTTCCCGAATCCACTTCCTCGGGGCACCGGGGAGCTGTTTTTT. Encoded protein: CASSFPNPLPRGTGELFF.

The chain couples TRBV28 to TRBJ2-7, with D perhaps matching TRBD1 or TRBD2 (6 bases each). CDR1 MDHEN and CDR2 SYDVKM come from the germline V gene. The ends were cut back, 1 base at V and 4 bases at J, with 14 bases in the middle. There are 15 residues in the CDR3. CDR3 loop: CASSLFDGGPYEQYF. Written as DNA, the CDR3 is TGTGCCAGCAGTTTATTTGATGGGGGGCCATACGAGCAGTACTTC.

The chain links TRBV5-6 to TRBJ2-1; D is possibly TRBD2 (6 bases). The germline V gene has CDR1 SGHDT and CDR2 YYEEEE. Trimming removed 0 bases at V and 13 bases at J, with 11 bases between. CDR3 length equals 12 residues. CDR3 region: CASSLADYSQFF. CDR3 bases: TGTGCCAGCAGCTTGGCGGACTATAGCCAGTTCTTC.

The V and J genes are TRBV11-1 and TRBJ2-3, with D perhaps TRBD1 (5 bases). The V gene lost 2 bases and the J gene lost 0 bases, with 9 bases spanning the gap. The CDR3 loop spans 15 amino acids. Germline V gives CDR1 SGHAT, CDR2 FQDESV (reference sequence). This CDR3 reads CASSLWGSSTDTQYF. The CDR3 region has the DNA TGTGCCAGCAGCTTATGGGGCAGTAGCACAGATACGCAGTATTTT.

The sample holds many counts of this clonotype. The CDR3, as DNA: TGCGCCAGCAGCTTCGGGGGAGACGAGCAGTACTTC. Translation: CASSFGGDEQYF. This chain connects TRBV5-1 to TRBJ2-7; D possibly corresponds to TRBD2 (6 bases). V was clipped by 2 bases and J by 5 bases, with 8 bases between them. Per germline, CDR1 SGHRS and CDR2 YFSETQ. The CDR3 runs 12 residues.

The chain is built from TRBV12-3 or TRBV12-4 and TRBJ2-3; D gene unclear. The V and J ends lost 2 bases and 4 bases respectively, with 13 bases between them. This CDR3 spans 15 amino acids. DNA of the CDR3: TGTGCCAGCAGTTTAAACCTTTTAATTGCAGATACGCAGTATTTT. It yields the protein CASSLNLLIADTQYF.

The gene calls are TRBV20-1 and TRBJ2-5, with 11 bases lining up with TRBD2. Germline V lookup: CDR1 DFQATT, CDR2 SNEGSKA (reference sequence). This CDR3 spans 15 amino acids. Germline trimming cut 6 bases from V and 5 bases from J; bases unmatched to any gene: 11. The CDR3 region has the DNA TGCAGTGCCACTAGCGGGAGAGGGTTGCAGGAGACCCAGTACTTC. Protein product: CSATSGRGLQETQYF.

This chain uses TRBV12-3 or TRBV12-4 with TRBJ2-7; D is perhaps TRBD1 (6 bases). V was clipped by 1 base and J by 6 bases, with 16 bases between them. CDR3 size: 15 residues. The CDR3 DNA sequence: TGTGCCAGCAGTTTAGAGGTATGGGACACCGGCGAGCAGTACTTC. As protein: CASSLEVWDTGEQYF.

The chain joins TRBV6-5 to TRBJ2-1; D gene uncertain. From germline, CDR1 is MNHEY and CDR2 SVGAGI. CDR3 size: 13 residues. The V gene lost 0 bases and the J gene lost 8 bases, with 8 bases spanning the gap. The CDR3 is CASSYSGGHEQFF. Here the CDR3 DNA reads TGTGCCAGCAGTTACTCGGGCGGACATGAGCAGTTCTTC.

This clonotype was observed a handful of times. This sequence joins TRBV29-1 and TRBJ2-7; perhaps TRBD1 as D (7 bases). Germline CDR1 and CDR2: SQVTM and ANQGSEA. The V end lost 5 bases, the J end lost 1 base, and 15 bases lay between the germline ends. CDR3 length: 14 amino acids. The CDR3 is CSVSGRGASYEQYF. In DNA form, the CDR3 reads TGCAGCGTTTCTGGCAGGGGGGCATCCTACGAGCAGTACTTC.

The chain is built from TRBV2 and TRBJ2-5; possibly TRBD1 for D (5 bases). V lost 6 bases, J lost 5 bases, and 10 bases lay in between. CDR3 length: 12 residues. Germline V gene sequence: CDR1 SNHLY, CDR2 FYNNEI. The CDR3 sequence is CASRGLGETQYF. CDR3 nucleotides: TGTGCCAGCAGGGGGCTAGGGGAGACCCAGTACTTC.

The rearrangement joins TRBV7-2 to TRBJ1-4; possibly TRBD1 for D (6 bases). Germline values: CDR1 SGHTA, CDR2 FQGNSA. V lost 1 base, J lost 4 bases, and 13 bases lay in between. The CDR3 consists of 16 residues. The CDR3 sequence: CASSLGGGRNNEKLFF. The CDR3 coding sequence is TGTGCCAGCAGCTTAGGAGGGGGGCGAAATAATGAAAAACTGTTTTTT.

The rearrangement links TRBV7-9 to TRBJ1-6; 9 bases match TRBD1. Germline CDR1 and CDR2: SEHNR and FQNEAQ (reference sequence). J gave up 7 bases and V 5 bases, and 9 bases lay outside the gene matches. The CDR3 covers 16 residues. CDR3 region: CASSDTGGQGNSPLHF. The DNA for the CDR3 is TGTGCCAGCAGCGACACCGGGGGACAGGGAAATTCACCCCTCCACTTT.

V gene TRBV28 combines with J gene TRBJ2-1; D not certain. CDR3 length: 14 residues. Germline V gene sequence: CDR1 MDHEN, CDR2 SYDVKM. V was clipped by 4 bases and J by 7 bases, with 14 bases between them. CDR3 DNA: TGTGCCAGCAGTTCCCGAGAGTGGGGAAATGAGCAGTTCTTC. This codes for CASSSREWGNEQFF.